The next 29 T cell receptor beta chains were all read from a single sample in a study of blood T cell repertoires in COVID-19. TCRdb keeps only in-frame clones here, not all; method: immunoSEQ multiplex PCR. The profile shows 110,000 or so clones, 85% to 90% of them singletons. The sample was peripheral blood. These receptors all come from a woman in her forties or fifties with acute or convalescent COVID-19.

The V gene is TRBV6-1, the J gene TRBJ2-1; the match to TRBD2 covers 15 bases. The CDR3 contains 20 residues. With 2 bases clipped from V and 0 bases from J, the junction kept 8 bases outside the gene matches. Germline lookup yields CDR1 MNHNS and CDR2 SASEGT. DNA for the CDR3: TGTGCCAGCAGTGAAATGGGACTAGCGGGGGGCCTGTCCTCCTACAATGAGCAGTTCTTC. Translation: CASSEMGLAGGLSSYNEQFF.

The CDR3 sequence: CASSPLGGRYEQYF. The CDR3 DNA reads TGTGCCAGCTCACCATTGGGGGGGCGATACGAGCAGTACTTC. The chain uses TRBV18 and TRBJ2-7, with D possibly TRBD2 on 7 matching bases. The CDR3 totals 14 residues. CDR1 KGHSH and CDR2 LQKENI come from the germline V gene. V was clipped by 2 bases and J by 4 bases, with 12 bases between them.

This chain links TRBV11-2 with TRBJ1-2; 10 nucleotides align to TRBD1. With V trimmed by 1 base and J by 7 bases, 3 bases remained unmatched. The CDR3 length is 14 residues. Germline V gene lookup returns CDR1 SGHAT and CDR2 FQNNGV. CDR3 region: CASSLGQGALGYTF. In DNA form, the CDR3 reads TGTGCCAGCAGCTTAGGACAGGGGGCGCTTGGCTACACCTTC.

This clone showed up just once. The J gene is TRBJ2-1, the V gene TRBV5-6; 12 bases fit TRBD2. The germline gives CDR1 SGHDT, CDR2 YYEEEE. CDR3 size: 13 residues. Unmatched junction bases numbered 2, after V lost 1 base and J lost 12 bases. For the CDR3, the DNA is TGTGCCAGCAGCTTGACTAGCGGGGGGCTGCAGTTCTTC. This translates into CASSLTSGGLQFF.

The chain is built from TRBV6-2 or TRBV6-3 and TRBJ2-1; 7 nucleotides match TRBD2. Per germline, CDR1 MNHEY and CDR2 SVGEGT. V lost 0 bases and J lost 6; bases outside the gene matches: 20. The CDR3 has 20 amino acids. DNA for the CDR3: TGTGCCAGCAGTTACTCGAATTGGGACCAAAGCGGGATCGTCGGCAATGAGCAGTTCTTC. It translates to CASSYSNWDQSGIVGNEQFF.

The V gene is TRBV5-1, the J gene TRBJ1-2; 8 bases fit TRBD1. Per the germline V gene, CDR1 is SGHRS and CDR2 is YFSETQ. V dropped 4 bases and J dropped 3; count of bases not matched to a gene: 2. This CDR3 is built from 13 residues. CDR3 nucleotides: TGCGCCAGCAGCCTACAGGGGGACTATGGCTACACCTTC. The encoded protein is CASSLQGDYGYTF.

The chain is built from TRBV23-1 and TRBJ1-5; D unresolved. Being an ORF, TRBV23-1 has a function that is uncertain. The V end lost 8 bases, the J end lost 4 bases, and 24 bases lay between the germline ends. This CDR3 comprises 17 residues. CDR3 bases: TGCGCCAGCCCGACGCGGGGAGCGACGGAAAAAAATCAGCCCCAGCATTTT. It translates to CASPTRGATEKNQPQHF.

The rearrangement joins TRBV30 to TRBJ1-4, with no clear D. The V end lost 2 bases, the J end lost 8 bases, and 12 bases lay between the germline ends. The CDR3 is 13 residues long. Germline V gives CDR1 GTSNPN, CDR2 SVGIG (reference sequence). Here the CDR3 reads CAWSPSMREKLFF. The CDR3 nucleotides are TGTGCCTGGAGTCCGTCAATGAGGGAAAAACTGTTTTTT.

The chain is built from TRBV5-4 and TRBJ2-1; a weak D match, TRBD2 (6 bases). V lost 7 bases and J lost 0, with 17 bases in between. Germline assignment: CDR1 SGHNT and CDR2 YYREEE (reference sequence). CDR3 length: 16 residues. The CDR3 coding sequence is TGTGCCAGCTTTTTTGGGACTCCCGGCTCCTACAATGAGCAGTTCTTC. Protein sequence: CASFFGTPGSYNEQFF.

This clone was recorded a few times. The V and J genes are TRBV19 and TRBJ2-7; 9 nucleotides agree with TRBD2. This CDR3 is 19 amino acids long. V shed 4 bases, J shed 3 bases, and the junction held 19 bases outside the gene matches. The germline V gene encodes CDR1 LNHDA and CDR2 SQIVND (reference sequence). CDR3 nucleotides: TGTGCCAGTAGTACACGTGGGGGGAATAGCGGGAGCCGAGGCTACGAGCAGTACTTC. It is translated as CASSTRGGNSGSRGYEQYF.

The chain is built from TRBV4-2 and TRBJ2-5; the match to TRBD2 covers 11 bases. V lost 1 base, J lost 5 bases, and 9 bases stayed unmatched. The CDR3 loop spans 17 amino acids. Germline V CDR1 and CDR2: LGHNA, YNFKEQ. This CDR3 is CASSQGIAGGPGETQYF. As DNA, the CDR3 is TGTGCCAGCAGCCAAGGGATAGCGGGGGGGCCAGGCGAGACCCAGTACTTC.

The V gene is TRBV7-8, the J gene TRBJ2-5; 11 nucleotides align to TRBD2. Germline V gene lookup returns CDR1 SGHVS and CDR2 FQNEAQ. V shed 5 bases, J shed 3 bases, and the junction held 11 bases outside the gene matches. The CDR3 loop spans 17 amino acids. CDR3 in amino acids: CASSTRLAGGPKETQYF. Here the CDR3 DNA reads TGTGCCAGCAGCACACGATTAGCGGGAGGGCCTAAAGAGACCCAGTACTTC. The whole variable domain, remainder taken from reference TRBV7-8 and TRBJ2-5, is GAGVSQSPRYKVAKRGQDVALRCDPISGHVSLFWYQQALGQGPEFLTYFQNEAQLDKSGLPSDRFFAERPEGSVSTLKIQRTQQEDSAVYLCASSTRLAGGPKETQYFGPGTRLLVL.

The chain combines TRBV7-9 with TRBJ2-7, with 7 positions matching TRBD1. The CDR3 consists of 15 residues. The V segment lost 4 bases and the J segment 2 bases; nucleotides outside the gene matches: 8. The germline V gene has CDR1 SEHNR and CDR2 FQNEAQ (reference sequence). This CDR3 is CASSSGQAVAYEQYF. CDR3 sequence (DNA): TGTGCCAGCAGCTCCGGACAGGCCGTAGCCTACGAGCAGTACTTC.

This chain links TRBV28 with TRBJ2-7; the match to TRBD2 covers 10 bases. The CDR3 covers 15 residues. V lost 3 bases to trimming and J lost 3 bases; unmatched junction nucleotides: 5. Looked up from germline, CDR1 is MDHEN and CDR2 is SYDVKM. CDR3 nucleotide sequence: TGTGCCAGCAGTTTTCTCCCTAGCGGGAGCTACGAGCAGTACTTC. Protein product: CASSFLPSGSYEQYF.

V gene TRBV25-1 combines with J gene TRBJ2-4; TRBD1 aligns across 8 bases. Germline CDR1 and CDR2: MGHDK and SYGVNS. J was trimmed by 0 bases and V by 4 bases; bases with no gene match: 8. The CDR3 is 17 amino acids. Here the CDR3 reads CASSADRGHLAKNIQYF. CDR3 nucleotides: TGTGCCAGCAGTGCTGACAGGGGACATCTAGCCAAAAACATTCAGTACTTC. The full variable domain, its missing parts supplied by reference TRBV25-1 and TRBJ2-4, is EADIYQTPRYLVIGTGKKITLECSQTMGHDKMYWYQQDPGMELHLIHYSYGVNSTEKGDLSSESTVSRIRTEHFPLTLESARPSHTSQYLCASSADRGHLAKNIQYFGAGTRLSVL.

This clone came up once. This chain links TRBV30 with TRBJ1-2, with D perhaps matching TRBD1 (5 bases). Germline assignment: CDR1 GTSNPN and CDR2 SVGIG (reference sequence). There are 13 residues in the CDR3. The V end was cut by 0 bases, the J end by 6 bases, with 11 bases between. In DNA form, the CDR3 reads TGTGCCTGGAGTGTAAGGCAGGGCGATGGCTACACCTTC. Residues: CAWSVRQGDGYTF.

This chain joins TRBV30 and TRBJ2-5; TRBD2 might be the D (6 bases). The CDR3 has 12 amino acids. The V gene's germline CDR1 is GTSNPN and CDR2 SVGIG (reference sequence). V was cut by 2 bases and J by 4 bases, with 8 bases left in between. The CDR3 protein is CAWSPGVETQYF. DNA of the CDR3: TGTGCCTGGAGTCCGGGGGTAGAGACCCAGTACTTC.

V gene TRBV6-2 or TRBV6-3 combines with J gene TRBJ2-3; 7 bases are a match to TRBD2. This CDR3 is built from 17 residues. Germline values: CDR1 MNHEY, CDR2 SVGEGT. Losses at the gene ends were 0 bases for V and 0 bases for J; bases not matched to a gene: 6. The CDR3 here is CASSYSAGATSTDTQYF. In DNA form, the CDR3 reads TGTGCCAGCAGTTACTCTGCGGGAGCAACTAGCACAGATACGCAGTATTTT.

V usage is TRBV7-2 and J usage is TRBJ2-1; TRBD2 matches 8 bases. With V trimmed by 5 bases and J by 10 bases, 16 bases remained unmatched. The CDR3 consists of 16 residues. Germline CDR1 is SGHTA and CDR2 is FQGNSA. CDR3 amino acids: CASSPPRGLGKEEQFF. CDR3 nucleotide sequence: TGTGCCAGCAGCCCTCCCCGGGGACTAGGGAAGGAGGAGCAGTTCTTC.

J is TRBJ2-3 and V is TRBV20-1, with TRBD1 as a possible D gene (6 bases). Germline assignment: CDR1 DFQATT and CDR2 SNEGSKA (reference sequence). The CDR3 is 11 amino acids. V was cut by 3 bases and J by 5 bases, with 6 bases left in between. The CDR3 DNA is TGCAGTGCTAGCAGGGGAGATACGCAGTATTTT. It codes for CSASRGDTQYF.

The chain carries TRBV7-2 and TRBJ1-4, with D hard to call. Per germline, CDR1 SGHTA and CDR2 FQGNSA. Between the trimmed V and J ends, which lost 2 bases and 0 bases, there was a span of 7 bases. The CDR3 runs to 15 residues. In DNA, the CDR3 is TGTGCCAGCAGCTTACGCGGTGCAACTAATGAAAAACTGTTTTTT. This translates into CASSLRGATNEKLFF.

The chain couples TRBV7-2 to TRBJ1-2, with D unclear. Germline values: CDR1 SGHTA, CDR2 FQGNSA. The CDR3 is 13 residues long. The V end was cut by 1 base, the J end by 5 bases, with 8 bases between. CDR3 sequence: CASSLVAKYGYTF. The CDR3 nucleotides read TGTGCCAGCAGCTTAGTTGCGAAATATGGCTACACCTTC. Variable domain in full (rest from reference TRBV7-2 and TRBJ1-2): GAGVSQSPSNKVTEKGKDVELRCDPISGHTALYWYRQSLGQGLEFLIYFQGNSAPDKSGLPSDRFSAERTGGSVSTLTIQRTQQEDSAVYLCASSLVAKYGYTFGSGTRLTVV.

The gene calls are TRBV10-3 and TRBJ1-5; 9 nucleotides align to TRBD1. Germline V lookup: CDR1 ENHRY, CDR2 SYGVKD. Trimming at V came to 3 bases and at J to 4 bases, leaving 4 bases not matched to a gene. The length of the CDR3 is 15 residues. CDR3 DNA sequence: TGTGCCATCAGTGACCTCGGGACAGGGAATCAGCCCCAGCATTTT. The encoded protein is CAISDLGTGNQPQHF.

The chain has TRBV19 and TRBJ1-6; D is undetermined. Trimming cost V 2 bases and J 5 bases, with 7 bases left between them. CDR1 LNHDA and CDR2 SQIVND come from the germline V gene (reference sequence). The CDR3 covers 14 residues. For the CDR3, the DNA is TGTGCCAGTAGTATATCGCCTAATAATTCACCCCTCCACTTT. Its protein is CASSISPNNSPLHF.

This chain uses TRBV19 with TRBJ2-1, with a weak D call TRBD1 (7 bases). The CDR3 covers 16 residues. Germline V gene sequence: CDR1 LNHDA, CDR2 SQIVND (reference sequence). With 3 bases removed from V and 7 bases from J, the gap between germline ends came to 19 bases. The CDR3 is CASSITNAGQKNEQFF. The DNA for the CDR3 is TGTGCCAGTAGTATCACAAACGCGGGACAGAAGAATGAGCAGTTCTTC.

The chain uses TRBV27 and TRBJ1-1; TRBD1 matches 10 bases. V was pared by 5 bases and J by 3 bases, with 6 bases of the junction left unmatched. The CDR3 consists of 15 residues. Germline lookup yields CDR1 MNHEY and CDR2 SMNVEV (reference sequence). CDR3 in amino acids: CASSEATGGYTEAFF. The DNA of the CDR3 is TGTGCCAGCAGTGAGGCGACAGGGGGCTACACTGAAGCTTTCTTT.

This chain joins TRBV6-1 and TRBJ2-2; 11 bases fit TRBD1. With 3 bases clipped from V and 7 bases from J, the junction kept 4 bases outside the gene matches. Germline-derived CDR1 and CDR2 are MNHNS and SASEGT. The CDR3 is 15 amino acids. The CDR3 is CASSDPGQGDGELFF. In nucleotides, the CDR3 is TGTGCCAGCAGTGATCCGGGACAGGGGGACGGGGAGCTGTTTTTT.

This clone showed up just a few times. The rearrangement uses TRBV19 and TRBJ1-1; possible D gene TRBD1, 5 bases. The CDR3 extends over 11 amino acids. CDR1 and CDR2 from the germline V gene are LNHDA and SQIVND (reference sequence). The V gene lost 1 base and the J gene lost 11 bases, with 8 bases spanning the gap. For the CDR3, the DNA is TGTGCCAGTAGTATAGCAGGGTCGGCTTTCTTT. Translation: CASSIAGSAFF.

The chain has TRBV7-9 and TRBJ2-7, with 9 bases identical to TRBD1. Germline V gene sequence: CDR1 SEHNR, CDR2 FQNEAQ (reference sequence). Unmatched junction bases numbered 7, after V lost 4 bases and J lost 3 bases. There are 15 residues in the CDR3. The CDR3 reads CASSSSGTGLYEQYF. The CDR3, as DNA: TGTGCCAGCAGCTCATCCGGGACAGGGCTCTACGAGCAGTACTTC.